This T cell receptor beta chain was documented in a study of T-cell reconstitution after alpha-beta-depleted transplantation in children. Study results and limitations: Reportedly, roughly two months post-transplant, alpha-beta T cells arose from several hundred expanded graft clones. T cells produced anew were the main source of T-cell counts and diversity one year after transplant. Surviving thymic progenitors and recipient T cells were the source of high TCRbeta diversity at day 60 in some patients.

Preparation of the TCRbeta library was carried out with unique molecular identifiers. TCRdb called the PCR reads again in MiXCR, with one record for every CDR3 protein. The table shows roughly 400,000 distinct CDR3 sequences, with approximately 42% occurring only once. Only a few counts were recorded for this clonotype. Its antigen is not identified. Trimming left V 1 base short and J 3 bases short, with 12 bases between. The CDR3 is made up of 15 amino acids. Germline assignment: CDR1 SGHTA and CDR2 FQGNSA. The chain couples TRBV7-2 to TRBJ1-2; D is perhaps TRBD1 (5 bases). The sample was PBMCs, taken before TCRalphabeta/CD19-depleted stem cell transplant. The clonotype was recovered from a girl aged 2-10 years with aplastic anemia, due to receive a stem cell transplant. The CDR3 nucleotides are TGTGCCAGCAGCTTAGGGGGCGGAGGGCACTATGGCTACACCTTC. This translates into CASSLGGGGHYGYTF. The full variable domain, in which reference TRBV7-2 and TRBJ1-2 provide the parts outside the CDR3, is GAGVSQSPSNKVTEKGKDVELRCDPISGHTALYWYRQSLGQGLEFLIYFQGNSAPDKSGLPSDRFSAERTGGSVSTLTIQRTQQEDSAVYLCASSLGGGGHYGYTFGSGTRLTVV.